This T cell receptor (beta chain) came from a study of blood T cell repertoires in COVID-19. Authors' processing steps: Quantification of nucleated cells was approximated via reference gene primer amplification. Here immunoSEQ multiplex PCR was the method, and the copy in TCRdb shows in-frame clones only, minus some. V and J calls and clone size are copied from that table; D and trimming were computed from the DNA. The sample carries approximately 470,000 clones, around 85% recorded once. The V gene's germline CDR1 is LGHDT and CDR2 YNNKEL (reference sequence). V lost 3 bases to trimming and J lost 7 bases, with 15 bases between them. The CDR3 is 15 amino acids.

The rearrangement uses TRBV3-1 (or the pseudogene TRBV3-2) and TRBJ1-4; tentatively, D is TRBD1 (6 bases). The receptor was isolated from a human donor in a cohort sampled during active COVID-19. Sequencing input: peripheral blood. CDR3 DNA: TGTGCCAGCAGCCATGCGGACAGAGGCCCTGAAAAACTGTTTTTT. As protein: CASSHADRGPEKLFF.